Listed below are T cell receptor beta chains from one sample, sequenced in a study of blood T cell repertoires in COVID-19. Clones were sequenced by immunoSEQ multiplex PCR, and TCRdb holds only the in-frame ones, with some missing. In the table there are approximately 70,000 clones, 70% to 85% of which are singletons. Material: peripheral blood. The receptors derive from a woman in her forties or fifties with acute or convalescent COVID-19. CDR3s include the opening cysteine and the closing phenylalanine or tryptophan. Fields, in order: CDR3 protein, CDR3 DNA, clone size, J gene, D gene, V gene. The D gene is left open where the match is weak. Clone size is not always given. Where it is, it says once, few, many or a class for expanded clones.

CASSPQEMNTEAFF | TGTGCCAGCTCACCACAGGAGATGAACACTGAAGCTTTCTTT | . | TRBJ1-1 | . | TRBV18
CASSLGTEAFF | TGTGCCAGCAGTCTTGGGACAGAAGCTTTCTTT | . | TRBJ1-1 | . | TRBV12-3/TRBV12-4
CASSETSGGYNEQFF | TGCGCCAGCAGCGAAACTAGCGGGGGCTACAATGAGCAGTTCTTC | . | TRBJ2-1 | TRBD2 | TRBV10-1
CASSIDPAGGYGQPQHF | TGTGCCAGTAGTATAGACCCGGCGGGGGGGTACGGTCAGCCCCAGCATTTT | . | TRBJ1-5 | . | TRBV19
CASSWTGGDTGELFF | TGCGCCAGCAGCTGGACAGGGGGCGACACCGGGGAGCTGTTTTTT | once | TRBJ2-2 | TRBD1 | TRBV5-1
CATSSPWGGAEAFF | TGTGCCACCAGCAGCCCTTGGGGGGGTGCTGAAGCTTTCTTT | . | TRBJ1-1 | . | TRBV15
CASSGTGEENSPLHF | TGTGCCAGCAGCGGGACAGGGGAGGAAAATTCACCCCTCCACTTT | . | TRBJ1-6 | TRBD1 | TRBV9
CASSLVRGGGLSDTQYF | TGTGCCAGCAGTTTGGTAAGGGGCGGGGGGCTGTCAGATACGCAGTATTTT | . | TRBJ2-3 | TRBD2 | TRBV27
CASSSGARTQYF | TGTGCCAGCAGCTCAGGGGCGAGGACCCAGTACTTC | . | TRBJ2-5 | . | TRBV7-2
CASRGNRVYEQYF | TGTGCCAGCAGAGGAAACAGGGTCTACGAGCAGTACTTC | . | TRBJ2-7 | . | TRBV11-2
CASSWAGRGTEAFF | TGTGCCAGCAGCTGGGCCGGGAGGGGCACTGAAGCTTTCTTT | . | TRBJ1-1 | . | TRBV2
CASSTGTSGRGYNEQFF | TGTGCCAGCAGCACCGGGACTAGCGGGAGAGGGTACAATGAGCAGTTCTTC | . | TRBJ2-1 | TRBD2 | TRBV7-8
CASSYSDSRGYNEQFF | TGTGCCAGCAGTTACTCGGATAGCCGGGGCTACAATGAGCAGTTCTTC | . | TRBJ2-1 | . | TRBV6-6
CASSLGAGMGNSPLHF | TGTGCCAGCAGCTTGGGCGCAGGGATGGGGAATTCACCCCTCCACTTT | . | TRBJ1-6 | . | TRBV5-8
CASSVDGGGSFYEQYF | TGTGCCAGCAGCGTAGACGGCGGCGGGAGCTTCTACGAGCAGTACTTC | . | TRBJ2-7 | TRBD2 | TRBV9
CSVEIKTGGPDYGYTF | TGCAGCGTTGAGATAAAAACAGGGGGGCCGGACTATGGCTACACCTTC | . | TRBJ1-2 | TRBD1 | TRBV29-1
CASSQDRWGGSTDTQYF | TGTGCCAGCAGCCAAGATCGATGGGGAGGGAGCACAGATACGCAGTATTTT | . | TRBJ2-3 | TRBD2 | TRBV3-1/TRBV3-2
CASSHNLGTEAFF | TGTGCCAGCAGCCACAACCTAGGCACTGAAGCTTTCTTT | . | TRBJ1-1 | . | TRBV7-7
CASSSPPGTANTEAFF | TGTGCCAGTAGTTCACCTCCCGGGACAGCCAACACTGAAGCTTTCTTT | . | TRBJ1-1 | TRBD1 | TRBV19
CASSYGQTFNQPQHF | TGTGCCAGCAGCTACGGACAAACCTTCAATCAGCCCCAGCATTTT | . | TRBJ1-5 | . | TRBV5-8
CASSLGGRETQYF | TGTGCCAGCAGCTTAGGTGGGCGAGAGACCCAGTACTTC | . | TRBJ2-5 | . | TRBV11-3
CASSFSGRYNEQFF | TGTGCCAGCAGCTTTTCAGGGAGGTACAATGAGCAGTTCTTC | . | TRBJ2-1 | . | TRBV7-2
CASSWNRDTGELFF | TGTGCCAGCAGCTGGAACCGGGACACCGGGGAGCTGTTTTTT | . | TRBJ2-2 | . | TRBV11-2
CASSLGTGHQPQHF | TGTGCCAGCAGCTTGGGGACAGGACATCAGCCCCAGCATTTT | . | TRBJ1-5 | TRBD1 | TRBV5-6
CAIRPEKSSYNEQFF | TGTGCCATCAGACCCGAAAAGAGCTCCTACAATGAGCAGTTCTTC | . | TRBJ2-1 | . | TRBV10-3
CASSFGERSPLHF | TGTGCCAGCAGCTTCGGGGAGCGATCACCCCTCCACTTT | . | TRBJ1-6 | . | TRBV7-6
CASRKGGAGEAFF | TGTGCCAGCAGAAAGGGAGGAGCAGGTGAAGCTTTCTTT | . | TRBJ1-1 | . | TRBV2
CASSPRRASSGLYNEQFF | TGTGCCAGCAGTCCCCGCCGCGCGTCTAGCGGGCTCTACAATGAGCAGTTCTTC | . | TRBJ2-1 | TRBD2 | TRBV28
CASSTATNEKLFF | TGTGCCAGTAGTACGGCAACTAATGAAAAACTGTTTTTT | . | TRBJ1-4 | . | TRBV19
CASSPLPSGYTF | TGTGCCAGCAGCCCCTTACCGAGTGGCTACACCTTC | . | TRBJ1-2 | . | TRBV28
CASSTTGGRTEAFF | TGTGCCAGCAGCACAACAGGGGGGAGAACTGAAGCTTTCTTT | . | TRBJ1-1 | TRBD1 | TRBV4-2
CATSRGAGAYGYTF | TGTGCCACCAGCAGAGGGGCGGGCGCCTATGGCTACACCTTC | . | TRBJ1-2 | . | TRBV15
CASSSILAGGNTGELFF | TGTGCCAGCAGTTCAATCTTAGCGGGAGGCAACACCGGGGAGCTGTTTTTT | . | TRBJ2-2 | TRBD2 | TRBV6-2/TRBV6-3
CASSYGTGNLGYTF | TGTGCCAGCAGTTACGGGACAGGGAATTTGGGCTACACCTTC | . | TRBJ1-2 | TRBD1 | TRBV2
CASSSTGGTEAFF | TGTGCCAGCAGCTCTACAGGGGGCACTGAAGCTTTCTTT | . | TRBJ1-1 | TRBD1 | TRBV3-1/TRBV3-2
CASSALLRGGKPYTQYF | TGTGCCAGCAGCGCTTTGCTAAGGGGAGGCAAACCATATACGCAGTATTTT | . | TRBJ2-3 | . | TRBV7-6
CASSYSILAGPAKSYEQYF | TGTGCCAGCAGTTACTCGATTCTAGCGGGACCAGCCAAATCCTACGAGCAGTACTTC | . | TRBJ2-7 | TRBD2 | TRBV6-2/TRBV6-3
CSVETRAGGIF | TGCAGCGTTGAAACGCGCGCGGGAGGGATCTTC | . | TRBJ2-1 | TRBD2 | TRBV29-1
CASSQDHPGIGRQPTYEQYF | TGCGCCAGCAGCCAAGATCACCCAGGTATAGGCAGGCAGCCTACCTACGAGCAGTACTTC | . | TRBJ2-7 | . | TRBV4-1
CASRPFGTSTEQYF | TGTGCCAGCAGACCTTTCGGGACTAGCACCGAGCAGTACTTC | . | TRBJ2-7 | TRBD2 | TRBV7-2
CSVGGQNYGYTF | TGCAGCGTTGGGGGACAGAACTATGGCTACACCTTC | . | TRBJ1-2 | TRBD1 | TRBV29-1
CASSYPEDSQPQHF | TGTGCCAGCAGTTATCCCGAAGACAGTCAGCCCCAGCATTTT | . | TRBJ1-5 | . | TRBV6-6